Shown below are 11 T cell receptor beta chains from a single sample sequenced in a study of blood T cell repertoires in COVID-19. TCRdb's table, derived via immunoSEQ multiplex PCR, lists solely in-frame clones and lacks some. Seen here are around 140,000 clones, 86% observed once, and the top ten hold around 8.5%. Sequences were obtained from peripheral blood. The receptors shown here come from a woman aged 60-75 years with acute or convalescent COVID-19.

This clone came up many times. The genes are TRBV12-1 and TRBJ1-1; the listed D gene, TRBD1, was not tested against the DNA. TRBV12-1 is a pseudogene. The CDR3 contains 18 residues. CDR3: CASSPREGQGALNTEAFF. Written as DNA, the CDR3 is TGTGCCAGCAGCCCACGTGAAGGACAGGGGGCACTGAACACTGAAGCTTTCTTT.

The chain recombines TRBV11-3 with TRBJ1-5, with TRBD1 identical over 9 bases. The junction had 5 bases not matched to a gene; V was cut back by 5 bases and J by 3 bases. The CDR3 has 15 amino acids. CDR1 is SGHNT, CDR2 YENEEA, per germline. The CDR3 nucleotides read TGTGCCAGCAGCCTCACAGGGGGCTCCAATCAGCCCCAGCATTTT. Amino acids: CASSLTGGSNQPQHF.

The CDR3 sequence: CAISRGASTDTQYF. The CDR3 DNA is TGTGCCATCAGTCGTGGGGCTAGCACAGATACGCAGTATTTT. This sequence joins TRBV10-3 and TRBJ2-3, with D possibly being TRBD1 (5 bases). Per the germline V gene, CDR1 is ENHRY and CDR2 is SYGVKD. The CDR3 is made up of 14 amino acids. With 5 bases removed from V and 0 bases from J, the gap between germline ends came to 9 bases.

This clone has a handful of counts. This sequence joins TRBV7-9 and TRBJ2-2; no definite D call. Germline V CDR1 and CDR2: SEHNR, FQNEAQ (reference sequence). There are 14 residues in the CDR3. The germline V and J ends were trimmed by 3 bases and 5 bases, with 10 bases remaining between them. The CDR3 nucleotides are TGTGCCAGCAGCTTCAGGCAGAAGACCGGGGAGCTGTTTTTT. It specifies CASSFRQKTGELFF.

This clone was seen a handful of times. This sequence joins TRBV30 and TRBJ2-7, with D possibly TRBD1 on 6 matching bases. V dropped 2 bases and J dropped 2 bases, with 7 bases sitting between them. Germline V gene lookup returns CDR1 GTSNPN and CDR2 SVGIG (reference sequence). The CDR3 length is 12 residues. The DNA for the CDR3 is TGTGCCTGGAGTCCAGGGGCCTACGAGCAGTACTTC. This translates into CAWSPGAYEQYF.

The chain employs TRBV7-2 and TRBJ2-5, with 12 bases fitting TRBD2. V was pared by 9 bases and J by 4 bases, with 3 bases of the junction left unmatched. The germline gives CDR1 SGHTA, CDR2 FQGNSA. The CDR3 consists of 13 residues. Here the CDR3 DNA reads TGTGCCAGTAGACTAGCGGGGGTAGAGACCCAGTACTTC. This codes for CASRLAGVETQYF.

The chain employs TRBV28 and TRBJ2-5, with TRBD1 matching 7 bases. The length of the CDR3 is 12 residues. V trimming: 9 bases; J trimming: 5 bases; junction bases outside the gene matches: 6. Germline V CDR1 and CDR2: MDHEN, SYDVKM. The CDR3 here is CASRQGWETQYF. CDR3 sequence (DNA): TGTGCCAGTAGACAGGGTTGGGAGACCCAGTACTTC.

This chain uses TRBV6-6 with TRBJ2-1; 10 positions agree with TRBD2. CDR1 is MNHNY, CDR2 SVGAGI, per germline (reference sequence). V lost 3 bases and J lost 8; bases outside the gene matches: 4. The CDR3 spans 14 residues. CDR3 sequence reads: CASSYTSGADEQFF. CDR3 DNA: TGTGCCAGCAGTTATACTAGCGGGGCAGATGAGCAGTTCTTC.

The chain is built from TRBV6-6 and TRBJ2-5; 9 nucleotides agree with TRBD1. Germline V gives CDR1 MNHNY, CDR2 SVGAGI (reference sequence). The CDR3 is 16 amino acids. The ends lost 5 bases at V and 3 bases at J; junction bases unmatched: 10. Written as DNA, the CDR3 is TGTGCCAGCAGTCGAATACAGGGGGCTGGGGAAGAGACCCAGTACTTC. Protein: CASSRIQGAGEETQYF.

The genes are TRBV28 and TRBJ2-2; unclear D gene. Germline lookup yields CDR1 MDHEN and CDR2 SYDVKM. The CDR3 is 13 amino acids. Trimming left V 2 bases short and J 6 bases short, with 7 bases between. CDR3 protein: CASSLRFPGELFF. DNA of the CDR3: TGTGCCAGCAGTTTACGTTTTCCCGGGGAGCTGTTTTTT.

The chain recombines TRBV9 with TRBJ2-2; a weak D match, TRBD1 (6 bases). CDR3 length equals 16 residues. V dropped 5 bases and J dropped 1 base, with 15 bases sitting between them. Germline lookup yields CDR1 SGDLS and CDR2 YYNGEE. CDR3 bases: TGTGCCAGCAGTCTTGGGGGCGGAGGGAACACCGGGGAGCTGTTTTTT. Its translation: CASSLGGGGNTGELFF. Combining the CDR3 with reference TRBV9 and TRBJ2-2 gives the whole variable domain DSGVTQTPKHLITATGQRVTLRCSPRSGDLSVYWYQQSLDQGLQFLIQYYNGEERAKGNILERFSAQQFPDLHSELNLSSLELGDSALYFCASSLGGGGNTGELFFGEGSRLTVL.